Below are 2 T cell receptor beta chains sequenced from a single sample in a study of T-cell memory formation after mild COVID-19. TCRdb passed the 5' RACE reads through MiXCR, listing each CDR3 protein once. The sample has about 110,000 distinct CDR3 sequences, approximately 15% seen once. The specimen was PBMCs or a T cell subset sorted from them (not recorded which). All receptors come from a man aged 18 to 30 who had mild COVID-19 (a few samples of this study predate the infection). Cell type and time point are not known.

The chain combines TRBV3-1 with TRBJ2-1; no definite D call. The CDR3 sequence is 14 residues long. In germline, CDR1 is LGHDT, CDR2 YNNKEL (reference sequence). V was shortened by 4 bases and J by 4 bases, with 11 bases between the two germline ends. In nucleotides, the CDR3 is TGTGCCAGCAGCCGAAGTCGCCCTTACAATGAGCAGTTCTTC. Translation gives CASSRSRPYNEQFF.

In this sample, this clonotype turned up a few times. CDR3 amino acids: CASSLEGPRGAQGYTF. The CDR3 nucleotides are TGTGCCAGCAGCTTAGAAGGGCCGAGGGGGGCGCAAGGCTACACCTTC. V and J are TRBV7-9 and TRBJ1-2, with D possibly matching TRBD1 (6 bases). Germline V gene sequence: CDR1 SEHNR, CDR2 FQNEAQ (reference sequence). The CDR3 is made up of 16 amino acids. Trimming took 1 base from V and 8 from J, leaving 20 bases between them.